Listed here are 28 T cell receptor beta chains from one sample, sequenced in a study of vaccination and CD4 T cells after COVID-19. The treatment is: approximately nine-day PBMC culture with coronavirus spike peptide pools or control peptides (ViraFEST assay). Their recognized antigens are unknown. Cultured CD4+ T-cell DNA underwent Oncomine TCR Beta short-read sequencing. TCRdb recomputed calls from the PCR reads with MiXCR, one row per CDR3 protein. The data hold more than 13,000 distinct CDR3 sequences, with 53% observed a single time. The sequenced sample was CD4+ T cells from blood, cultured in vitro, obtained before SARS-CoV-2 vaccination. The receptors originated from a human donor who had recovered from COVID-19.

This clonotype was observed a handful of times. The CDR3 sequence is CASSLTSGTYEQYF. The CDR3 region has the DNA TGTGCCAGCAGCTTAACTAGCGGGACCTACGAGCAGTACTTC. The chain recombines TRBV7-2 with TRBJ2-7; 10 bases align to TRBD2. This CDR3 is 14 amino acids long. J gave up 2 bases and V 2 bases, and 0 bases lay outside the gene matches. CDR1 and CDR2 (germline): SGHTA, FQGNSA.

This clonotype came up a few times. V gene TRBV27 combines with J gene TRBJ1-2; D gene ambiguous. CDR3 length: 12 amino acids. Trimming pared 4 bases from V and 7 bases from J, leaving 10 bases between. Germline-derived CDR1 and CDR2 are MNHEY and SMNVEV (reference sequence). The CDR3 reads CASSYAGSGYTF. As DNA, the CDR3 is TGTGCCAGCAGTTATGCAGGCTCTGGCTACACCTTC.

The V and J genes are TRBV7-6 and TRBJ2-1; D remains unclear. The CDR3 spans 12 residues. Germline values: CDR1 SGHVS, CDR2 FNYEAQ. Trimming shortened V by 1 base and J by 10 bases, and 8 bases separated the two germline ends. The CDR3 spells CASSLVVYEQFF. The CDR3 DNA reads TGTGCCAGCAGCTTAGTGGTTTACGAGCAGTTCTTC.

The genes are TRBV19 and TRBJ2-1; D gene uncertain. V was trimmed by 3 bases and J by 0 bases, leaving 12 bases between them. The CDR3 runs to 16 residues. From germline, CDR1 is LNHDA and CDR2 SQIVND (reference sequence). As DNA, the CDR3 is TGTGCCAGTAGTATCGCCCTCTTAAGCTCCTACAATGAGCAGTTCTTC. Translation gives CASSIALLSSYNEQFF.

The CDR3 DNA reads as TGTGCCAGCAGTTACCAAGTGAACGAGCAGTACTTC. This encodes CASSYQVNEQYF. The chain recombines TRBV6-2 or TRBV6-3 with TRBJ2-7; D is unclear. Germline CDR1 reads MNHEY; CDR2 reads SVGEGT. The CDR3 consists of 12 residues. V gave up 2 bases and J gave up 5 bases, with 7 bases separating them.

This clonotype was recorded a few times. This sequence joins TRBV7-9 and TRBJ1-1; D remains unclear. The V and J ends lost 3 bases and 1 base respectively, with 3 bases between them. The CDR3 loop spans 12 amino acids. Germline CDR1 and CDR2: SEHNR and FQNEAQ (reference sequence). The CDR3 loop is CASSFSNTEAFF. The CDR3 coding sequence is TGTGCCAGCAGCTTTTCGAACACTGAAGCTTTCTTT.

The rearrangement links TRBV25-1 to TRBJ1-5; D remains unclear. The CDR3 covers 14 residues. The V and J ends lost 1 base and 0 bases respectively, with 4 bases between them. The germline gives CDR1 MGHDK, CDR2 SYGVNS. The CDR3 region is CASSEFGSNQPQHF. The CDR3 coding sequence is TGTGCCAGCAGTGAATTCGGTAGCAATCAGCCCCAGCATTTT.

This clonotype has just one count. The chain employs TRBV28 and TRBJ2-7; D tentatively reads TRBD1 or TRBD2 (5 bases each). With 8 bases removed from V and 5 bases from J, the gap between germline ends came to 13 bases. CDR3 length: 12 residues. The V gene's germline CDR1 is MDHEN and CDR2 SYDVKM. In nucleotides, the CDR3 is TGTGCCAGCGAGGGGCTAGTGAACGAGCAGTACTTC. Translation gives CASEGLVNEQYF.

Concerning this clonotype: Just one base apart from a much larger clone, this may be a read error. The chain recombines TRBV2 with TRBJ2-1; TRBD2 matches at 7 bases. The CDR3 has 14 amino acids. Looked up from germline, CDR1 is SNHLY and CDR2 is FYNNEI. This CDR3 reads CTSKPIAGYNEQFF. DNA of the CDR3: TGTACCAGCAAGCCTATAGCGGGCTACAATGAGCAGTTCTTC.

The V gene is TRBV27, the J gene TRBJ1-1, with 10 bases identical to TRBD1. Per germline, CDR1 MNHEY and CDR2 SMNVEV (reference sequence). This CDR3 comprises 15 residues. J gave up 1 base and V 3 bases, and 2 bases lay outside the gene matches. In DNA, the CDR3 is TGTGCCAGCAGTTTCGGGGACAGGGGGAACACTGAAGCTTTCTTT. The encoded protein is CASSFGDRGNTEAFF.

This chain connects TRBV5-1 to TRBJ2-7; D ambiguous. Per germline, CDR1 SGHRS and CDR2 YFSETQ. CDR3 length: 17 residues. Deletions cut 0 bases from V and 0 bases from J, with 16 bases between. In DNA form, the CDR3 reads TGCGCCAGCAGCTTGGCCGTAGATCCCCCAGGCTCCTACGAGCAGTACTTC. Protein product: CASSLAVDPPGSYEQYF.

In regard to this clonotype: One end of the junction is discordant with germline, which a read error may explain. The rearrangement links TRBV7-2 to TRBJ2-7; TRBD2 agrees at 8 bases. Germline V gives CDR1 SGHTA, CDR2 FQGNSA. There are 16 residues in the CDR3. The CDR3 DNA reads TGCGCCAGCAGCCAAGATCTTAGCGGGATCGACTACGAGCAGTACTTC. This gives the protein CASSQDLSGIDYEQYF.

This clonotype was counted a few times. This chain's CDR3 is CASRKAGGDLATQYF. The CDR3 region has the DNA TGTGCCAGCAGGAAAGCGGGAGGGGACCTGGCGACCCAGTACTTC. This chain uses TRBV7-9 with TRBJ2-5; 10 bases fit TRBD2. This CDR3 contains 15 residues. Germline V gene lookup returns CDR1 SEHNR and CDR2 FQNEAQ (reference sequence). V shed 6 bases, J shed 7 bases, and the junction held 11 bases outside the gene matches.

This chain connects TRBV10-3 to TRBJ2-5, with 9 bases lining up with TRBD2. The ends lost 0 bases at V and 5 bases at J; junction bases unmatched: 10. The V gene's germline CDR1 is ENHRY and CDR2 SYGVKD. This CDR3 is built from 17 residues. The CDR3 reads CAISESERGAYSETQYF. For the CDR3, the DNA is TGTGCCATCAGTGAGTCTGAGCGGGGGGCCTATAGCGAGACCCAGTACTTC.

V gene TRBV20-1 combines with J gene TRBJ2-7; D perhaps matches TRBD2 (6 bases). Germline lookup yields CDR1 DFQATT and CDR2 SNEGSKA (reference sequence). The CDR3 has 14 residues. V gave up 6 bases and J gave up 5 bases, with 20 bases separating them. The CDR3 DNA sequence: TGCAGTGCCCAAGGTCGGGGGTTCGGGAACGAGCAGTACTTC. Its protein product is CSAQGRGFGNEQYF.

The table lists this clonotype with a few counts. This chain joins TRBV6-1 and TRBJ1-1; tentatively, D is TRBD1 (6 bases). This CDR3 is built from 14 residues. Germline lookup yields CDR1 MNHNS and CDR2 SASEGT. The ends were cut back, 5 bases at V and 3 bases at J, with 13 bases in the middle. CDR3 nucleotide sequence: TGTGCCAGCAGTCCCCGGGCAGGGGACACTGAAGCTTTCTTT. Residues: CASSPRAGDTEAFF.

V is TRBV7-8 and J is TRBJ2-1; a possible D gene is TRBD2 (5 bases). Looked up from germline, CDR1 is SGHVS and CDR2 is FQNEAQ. Trimming cost V 2 bases and J 9 bases, with 11 bases left between them. The CDR3 covers 13 residues. CDR3 residues: CASSLRLEGEQFF. The DNA for the CDR3 is TGTGCCAGCAGCTTAAGGCTAGAGGGTGAGCAGTTCTTC.

CDR3 region: CASSQLRAQDTEAFF. The CDR3 nucleotides are TGTGCCAGCAGCCAACTCAGGGCCCAGGACACTGAAGCTTTCTTT. The rearrangement links TRBV7-2 to TRBJ1-1; perhaps TRBD1 as D (5 bases). Germline V gene sequence: CDR1 SGHTA, CDR2 FQGNSA. The CDR3 totals 15 residues. V lost 5 bases and J lost 3, with 16 bases in between.

This clonotype was counted between two and nine times. The gene calls are TRBV11-2 and TRBJ1-2; 7 bases map to TRBD1. The junction had 11 bases not matched to a gene; V was cut back by 5 bases and J by 5 bases. There are 15 residues in the CDR3. The germline V gene has CDR1 SGHAT and CDR2 FQNNGV. DNA for the CDR3: TGTGCCAGCAGCCCTCCGGGTAGGGGACAGTATGGCTACACCTTC. This encodes CASSPPGRGQYGYTF.

The gene calls are TRBV7-2 and TRBJ1-6; TRBD1 might be the D (5 bases). Germline CDR1 and CDR2: SGHTA and FQGNSA. The CDR3 is 16 residues long. The V gene lost 4 bases and the J gene lost 8 bases, with 18 bases spanning the gap. Here the CDR3 reads CASSYAGRSGHSPLHF. CDR3 DNA sequence: TGTGCCAGCAGCTACGCCGGACGTTCGGGGCATTCACCCCTCCACTTT.

The table lists this clonotype with a few counts. The chain links TRBV20-1 to TRBJ2-3; 15 bases map to TRBD2. From germline, CDR1 is DFQATT and CDR2 SNEGSKA (reference sequence). This CDR3 spans 16 amino acids. Trimming cost V 3 bases and J 2 bases; bases outside gene matches: 3. The CDR3 loop is CSASGLAGGDTDTQYF. In DNA form, the CDR3 reads TGCAGTGCTAGTGGACTAGCGGGGGGGGACACAGATACGCAGTATTTT.

The genes are TRBV7-2 and TRBJ2-7; 13 positions match TRBD2. The germline gives CDR1 SGHTA, CDR2 FQGNSA. The ends lost 5 bases at V and 5 bases at J; junction bases unmatched: 9. The CDR3 runs to 16 residues. CDR3 in amino acids: CASSGRTSGSSNEQYF. CDR3 sequence (DNA): TGTGCCAGCAGCGGACGGACTAGCGGGAGTTCGAACGAGCAGTACTTC. Full variable domain (missing parts from reference TRBV7-2 and TRBJ2-7): GAGVSQSPSNKVTEKGKDVELRCDPISGHTALYWYRQSLGQGLEFLIYFQGNSAPDKSGLPSDRFSAERTGGSVSTLTIQRTQQEDSAVYLCASSGRTSGSSNEQYFGPGTRLTVT.

The rearrangement joins TRBV7-3 to TRBJ2-3, with unresolved D. Trimming removed 2 bases from V and 1 base from J, with 7 bases in between. Germline assignment: CDR1 SGHTA and CDR2 FQGTGA. The CDR3 totals 14 residues. CDR3 in amino acids: CASSLGTRTDTQYF. CDR3 in DNA: TGTGCCAGCAGCTTAGGTACCCGCACAGATACGCAGTATTTT.

CDR3 nucleotide sequence: TGTGCCAGCAGCTTACCCTTCGGGGACTATGGCTACACCTTC. Residues: CASSLPFGDYGYTF. V and J are TRBV5-5 and TRBJ1-2; D gene unclear. V was trimmed by 2 bases and J by 3 bases, leaving 11 bases between them. Germline-derived CDR1 and CDR2 are SGHKS and YYEKEE (reference sequence). The CDR3 is 14 amino acids.

The gene calls are TRBV6-1 and TRBJ1-5, with D hard to call. CDR3 length: 14 amino acids. CDR1 and CDR2 from the germline V gene are MNHNS and SASEGT. The V and J ends lost 2 bases and 7 bases respectively, with 12 bases between them. The CDR3 reads CASSEIGGEQPQHF. In nucleotides, the CDR3 is TGTGCCAGCAGTGAAATAGGCGGGGAACAGCCCCAGCATTTT.

This clonotype was picked up a small number of times. One end of the junction varies from germline; a read error may be responsible. J is TRBJ1-5 and V is TRBV7-8; no firm D call. The germline gives CDR1 SGHVS, CDR2 FQNEAQ. This CDR3 has 14 residues. In DNA form, the CDR3 reads TGTGCCAGCAGCTCGGCGGTGAGCAGTCAGCCCCAGCATTTT. Protein sequence: CASSSAVSSQPQHF. The full variable domain, in which reference TRBV7-8 and TRBJ1-5 provide the parts outside the CDR3, is GAGVSQSPRYKVAKRGQDVALRCDPISGHVSLFWYQQALGQGPEFLTYFQNEAQLDKSGLPSDRFFAERPEGSVSTLKIQRTQQEDSAVYLCASSSAVSSQPQHFGDGTRLSIL.

The chain links TRBV19 to TRBJ1-1; 8 bases line up with TRBD1. From germline, CDR1 is LNHDA and CDR2 SQIVND (reference sequence). The CDR3 extends over 15 amino acids. J lost 1 base, V lost 9 bases, and 10 bases had no gene match. The CDR3 protein is CASTGQVTWNTEAFF. As DNA, the CDR3 is TGTGCCAGCACGGGACAGGTTACCTGGAACACTGAAGCTTTCTTT.

The chain combines TRBV27 with TRBJ2-5; a possible D gene is TRBD1 (5 bases). CDR3 size: 14 residues. V lost 7 bases and J lost 0, with 12 bases in between. The germline V gene encodes CDR1 MNHEY and CDR2 SMNVEV (reference sequence). CDR3: CASTSTVHQETQYF. The CDR3 coding sequence is TGTGCCAGCACTTCGACAGTTCACCAAGAGACCCAGTACTTC.